This TCR beta chain was sequenced in a study of T cell changes during pregnancy in multiple sclerosis (dated by TCRdb to between 2019 and 2020). About the full investigation: The study examined how the T cell repertoire changed over the course of pregnancy in women with multiple sclerosis.

V sheds 2 bases and J sheds 4 bases, leaving 8 bases between their ends. The CDR3 runs 13 residues from the cysteine to the phenylalanine. The read is trimmed to its CDR3 DNA, 39 bases read in frame from base 1. CDR1 and CDR2 (LNHDA, SQIVND) derive from the germline V gene (reference sequence). To prepare the library, the immunoSEQ multiplex PCR assay was applied. TCRdb took over this immuneACCESS table, retaining in-frame rearrangements with V and J assigned. Such tables are incomplete; in checked studies, under half of the missing clones stem from an unresolved V gene, and the remainder is unexplained. The table for this sample lists approximately 40,000 clones; 95% to 97% of them were counted only once. The ten largest clones take up 0.85% to 1% of the sample. Note on this clone: This receptor's antigen is unknown. Per-base quality was not reported, and no clone a single base away is much larger than it.

The sample in question was peripheral blood, obtained in the second trimester of pregnancy. This TCR was recovered from a female donor with multiple sclerosis, enrolled in a pregnancy study. This chain joins TRBV19 to TRBJ1-1; no D gene can be assigned with confidence. At the DNA level, the sequence is TGTGCCAGTAGTATAAGGGCGGGCACTGAAGCTTTCTTT. Its amino acids are CASSIRAGTEAFF.